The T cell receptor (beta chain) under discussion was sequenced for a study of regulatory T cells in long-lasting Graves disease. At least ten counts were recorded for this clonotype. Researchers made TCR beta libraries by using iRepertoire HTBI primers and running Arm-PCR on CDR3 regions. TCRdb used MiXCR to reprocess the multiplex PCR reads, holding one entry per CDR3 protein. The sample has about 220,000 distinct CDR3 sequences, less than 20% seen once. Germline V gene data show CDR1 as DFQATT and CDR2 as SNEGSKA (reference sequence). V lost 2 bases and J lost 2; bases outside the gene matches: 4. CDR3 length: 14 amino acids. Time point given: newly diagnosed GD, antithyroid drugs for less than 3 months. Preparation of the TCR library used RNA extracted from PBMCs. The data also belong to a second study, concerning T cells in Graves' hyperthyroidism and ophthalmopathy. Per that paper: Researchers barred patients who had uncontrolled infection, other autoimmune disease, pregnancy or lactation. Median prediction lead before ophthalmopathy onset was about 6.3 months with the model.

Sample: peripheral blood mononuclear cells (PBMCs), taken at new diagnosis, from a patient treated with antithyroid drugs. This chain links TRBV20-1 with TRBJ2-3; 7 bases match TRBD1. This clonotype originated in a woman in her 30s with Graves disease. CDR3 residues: CSARRDSYTDTQYF. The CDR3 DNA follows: TGCAGTGCTAGAAGGGACAGTTACACAGATACGCAGTATTTT.